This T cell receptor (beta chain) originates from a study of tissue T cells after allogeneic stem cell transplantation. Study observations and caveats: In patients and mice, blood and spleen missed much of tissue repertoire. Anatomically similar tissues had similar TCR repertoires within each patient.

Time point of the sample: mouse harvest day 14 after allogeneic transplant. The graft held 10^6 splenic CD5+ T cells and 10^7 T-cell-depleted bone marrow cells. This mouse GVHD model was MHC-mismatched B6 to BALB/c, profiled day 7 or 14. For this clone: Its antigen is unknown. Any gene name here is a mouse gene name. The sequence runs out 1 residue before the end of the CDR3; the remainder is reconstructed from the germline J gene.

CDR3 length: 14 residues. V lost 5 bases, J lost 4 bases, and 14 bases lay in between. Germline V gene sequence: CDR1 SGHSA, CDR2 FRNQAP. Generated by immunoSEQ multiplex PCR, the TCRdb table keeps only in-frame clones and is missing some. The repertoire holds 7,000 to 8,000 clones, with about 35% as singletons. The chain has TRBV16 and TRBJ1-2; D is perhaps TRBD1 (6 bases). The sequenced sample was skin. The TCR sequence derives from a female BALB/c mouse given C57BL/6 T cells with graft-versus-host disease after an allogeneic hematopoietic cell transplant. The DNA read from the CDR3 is TGTGCAAGCAGCCCACACAGGGAGGGCTCCGACTACACC. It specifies CASSPHREGSDYT. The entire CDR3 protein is CASSPHREGSDYTF.